The present TCR beta chain was sequenced within a study of blood T cell repertoires in COVID-19. Turning to the study itself: Sites across the United States, Italy and Spain contributed samples from acute and convalescent COVID-19.

This CDR3 comprises 14 residues. With 2 bases clipped from V and 4 bases from J, the junction kept 3 bases outside the gene matches. Germline loops: CDR1 MNHNS, CDR2 SASEGT. Authors' analysis steps: Reference gene primer amplification gave estimated nucleated cell counts. Clones were sequenced by immunoSEQ multiplex PCR, and TCRdb holds only the in-frame ones, with some missing. The V and J calls and clone size come from that table; D and trimming were worked out from the DNA. Of around 150,000 clones in the sample, around 84% were seen once. Sequencing input: peripheral blood. This receptor was obtained from a man between 65 and 85 years old with acute or convalescent COVID-19. The V call is TRBV6-1, the J call TRBJ1-2, with 8 bases that match TRBD1. This CDR3 reads CASSEIGQGYGYTF. CDR3 nucleotides: TGTGCCAGCAGTGAAATCGGACAGGGCTATGGCTACACCTTC.